The 10 T cell receptor beta chains presented below share a single source sample, sequenced in a study of blood T cell repertoires in COVID-19. The repertoire was sequenced with immunoSEQ multiplex PCR; TCRdb's copy has only in-frame clones and lacks some. The repertoire consists of 100,000 to 150,000 clones, with about 72% occurring once and the leading ten covering approximately 2%. Material: peripheral blood. These receptors all come from a woman in her 70s with acute or convalescent COVID-19.

The CDR3 bases are TGTGCCAGCAGTACGACTGGCCGGGACAATGAAGCTTTCTTT. As protein: CASSTTGRDNEAFF. The chain uses TRBV6-5 and TRBJ1-1; tentative D call: TRBD1 (6 bases). This CDR3 has 14 amino acids. V was pared by 5 bases and J by 7 bases, with 17 bases between. The V gene's germline CDR1 is MNHEY and CDR2 SVGAGI.

The V call is TRBV6-5, the J call TRBJ1-3; 9 nucleotides align to TRBD1. Germline CDR1 MNHEY, CDR2 SVGAGI. The CDR3 has 14 residues. V was pared by 6 bases and J by 7 bases, with 7 bases of the junction left unmatched. The CDR3 sequence is CASSQTGGRNTIYF. The CDR3 DNA is TGTGCCAGCAGCCAGACAGGGGGGCGGAACACCATATATTTT.

The rearrangement links TRBV19 to TRBJ1-2; no clear D gene. The V end lost 6 bases, the J end lost 4 bases, and 15 bases lay between the germline ends. Germline CDR1 and CDR2: LNHDA and SQIVND (reference sequence). The CDR3 is made up of 14 amino acids. CDR3 bases: TGTGCCAGTAGGCTGAATCTGGGCCCCTATGGCTACACCTTC. It translates to CASRLNLGPYGYTF.

The gene calls are TRBV19 and TRBJ1-5; D gene unclear. Trimming left V 0 bases short and J 9 bases short, with 12 bases between. Germline values: CDR1 LNHDA, CDR2 SQIVND (reference sequence). This CDR3 region has 14 residues. The CDR3 region has the DNA TGTGCCAGTAGTATAGACGGCGGGAAAAGGCCCCAGCATTTT. Translated, it gives CASSIDGGKRPQHF.

V and J are TRBV7-2 and TRBJ1-1; perhaps TRBD1 as D (5 bases). The CDR3 consists of 14 residues. The V and J ends lost 4 bases and 0 bases respectively, with 9 bases between them. The germline V gene encodes CDR1 SGHTA and CDR2 FQGNSA. CDR3 in DNA: TGTGCCAGCAGCTACGGACAACTGAACACTGAAGCTTTCTTT. This sequence encodes CASSYGQLNTEAFF.

The chain employs TRBV15 and TRBJ2-5; D is unclear. V lost 1 base, J lost 2 bases, and 8 bases lay in between. From germline, CDR1 is LNHNV and CDR2 YYDKDF (reference sequence). CDR3 size: 14 residues. CDR3 sequence (DNA): TGTGCCACCAGCAGAGGGCAGGTTCAAGAGACCCAGTACTTC. Amino acid sequence: CATSRGQVQETQYF.

The V gene is TRBV7-8, the J gene TRBJ2-1; the match to TRBD2 covers 9 bases. Germline V CDR1 and CDR2: SGHVS, FQNEAQ. The CDR3 has 15 amino acids. Losses at the gene ends were 3 bases for V and 2 bases for J; bases not matched to a gene: 2. The CDR3, as DNA: TGTGCCAGCAGCTTCTTAGCGGGAGCCTACAATGAGCAGTTCTTC. It encodes CASSFLAGAYNEQFF.

The rearrangement uses TRBV6-5 and TRBJ1-5; D perhaps matches TRBD1 (6 bases). The CDR3 extends over 15 amino acids. Germline V gene sequence: CDR1 MNHEY, CDR2 SVGAGI. Trimming took 7 bases from V and 0 from J, leaving 13 bases between them. The CDR3 region is CASNLYRDSNQPQHF. CDR3 nucleotides: TGTGCCAGCAACTTATACAGGGATAGCAATCAGCCCCAGCATTTT.

This clone was recorded a few times. This sequence joins TRBV7-8 and TRBJ1-3; 7 bases are shared with TRBD1. The V segment lost 1 base and the J segment 1 base; nucleotides outside the gene matches: 7. The CDR3 runs 17 residues. Germline CDR1 and CDR2: SGHVS and FQNEAQ. For the CDR3, the DNA is TGTGCCAGCAGCTTAGAGGGGGCGGGCATGTCTGGAAACACCATATATTTT. It encodes CASSLEGAGMSGNTIYF.

The chain is built from TRBV6-5 and TRBJ2-1, with D perhaps TRBD2 (5 bases). Germline loops: CDR1 MNHEY, CDR2 SVGAGI. The V gene lost 6 bases and the J gene lost 7 bases, with 10 bases spanning the gap. CDR3 size: 12 residues. The CDR3 DNA is TGTGCCAGCAGCTCAAGGGAGAATGAGCAGTTCTTC. Translated, it gives CASSSRENEQFF.